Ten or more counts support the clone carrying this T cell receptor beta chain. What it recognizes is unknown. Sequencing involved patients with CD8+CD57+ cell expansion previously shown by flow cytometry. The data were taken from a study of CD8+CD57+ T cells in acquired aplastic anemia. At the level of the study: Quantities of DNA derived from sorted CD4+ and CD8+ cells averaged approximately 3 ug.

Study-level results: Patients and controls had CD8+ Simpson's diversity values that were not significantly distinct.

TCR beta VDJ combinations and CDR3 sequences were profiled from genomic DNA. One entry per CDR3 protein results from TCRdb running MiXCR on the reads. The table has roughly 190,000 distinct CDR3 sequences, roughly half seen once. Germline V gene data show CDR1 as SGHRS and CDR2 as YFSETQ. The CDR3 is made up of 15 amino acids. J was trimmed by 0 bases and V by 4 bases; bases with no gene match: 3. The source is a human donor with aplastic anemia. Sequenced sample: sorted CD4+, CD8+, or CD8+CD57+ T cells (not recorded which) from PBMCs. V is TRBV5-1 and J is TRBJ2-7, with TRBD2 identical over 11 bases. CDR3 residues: CASSEGLADSYEQYF. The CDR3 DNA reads TGCGCCAGCAGCGAGGGACTAGCGGACTCCTACGAGCAGTACTTC.